This TCR beta chain stems from a study of CD8 T cells in ankylosing spondylitis. TCRdb re-called the 5' RACE reads with MiXCR, one entry per CDR3 protein. Altogether about 840,000 distinct CDR3 sequences are present, roughly 12% being singletons, with the ten largest covering about 0.5%. CDR1 MNHNS and CDR2 SASEGT come from the germline V gene. CDR3 length: 15 residues. As for this clonotype: Its antigen is unknown. One end of the junction fails to match germline, which may point to a read error.

Study-level results: What seemed typical of ankylosing spondylitis blood was a TCR beta motif built from several highly homologous variants. Disease-linked clones were found to be CD8+ and relatively rare in peripheral blood.

The sample consisted of blood, either unsorted or a sorted T cell fraction (not recorded which). The chain has TRBV6-1 and TRBJ1-6, with D perhaps TRBD1 (5 bases). The receptor was derived from a male donor with ankylosing spondylitis. CDR3 in amino acids: CASSQARGQGSPLHF. Written as DNA, the CDR3 is TGTGCCAGCAGTCAAGCGAGGGGCCAGGGATCACCCCTCCACTTT.